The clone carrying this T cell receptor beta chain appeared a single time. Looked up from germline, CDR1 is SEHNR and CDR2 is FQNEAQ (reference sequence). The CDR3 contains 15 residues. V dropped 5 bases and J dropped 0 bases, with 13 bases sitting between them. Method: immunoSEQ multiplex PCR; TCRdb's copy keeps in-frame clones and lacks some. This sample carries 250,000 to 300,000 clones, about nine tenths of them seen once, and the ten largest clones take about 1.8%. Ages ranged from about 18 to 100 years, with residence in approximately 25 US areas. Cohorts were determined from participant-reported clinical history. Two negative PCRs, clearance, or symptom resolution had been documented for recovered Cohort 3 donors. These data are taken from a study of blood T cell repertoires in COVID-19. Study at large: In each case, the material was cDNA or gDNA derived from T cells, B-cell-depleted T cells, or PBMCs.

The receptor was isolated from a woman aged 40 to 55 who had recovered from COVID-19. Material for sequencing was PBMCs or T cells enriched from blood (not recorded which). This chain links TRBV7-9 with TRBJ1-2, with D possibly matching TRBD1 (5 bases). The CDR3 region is CASSDPATANYGYTF. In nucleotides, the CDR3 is TGTGCCAGCAGCGACCCTGCGACAGCTAACTATGGCTACACCTTC.